These T cell receptor beta chains were read from a single sample in a study of human T cells and chemical hapten exposure. TCRdb processed the RACE reads anew with MiXCR; each CDR3 protein has one entry. Among about 380,000 distinct CDR3 sequences, approximately 4.4% were seen once, and the ten largest hold 2% to 2.5%. The sequencing used whole blood, collected in connection with sensitization to the hapten diphenylcyclopropenone (DPC). The receptor source for this set is a woman between 50 and 59 years old with alopecia areata. Some clones in this sample may be carry-over from other donors' samples. Each CDR3 is given with its conserved first and last residue. The D gene is left open where the match is weak. Only some rows state a clone size, as once, few, many or a class for expanded clones.

>TRBV5-1|TRBD1|few|TRBJ1-4
TGCGCCAGCAGCCTTATCTCGACAGGGCTTAATGAAAAACTGTTTTTT
CASSLISTGLNEKLFF
>TRBV6-1|TRBD2|many|TRBJ2-3
TGTGCCAGCAGTGAAGAGGTAGCGGGGACAGATACGCAGTATTTT
CASSEEVAGTDTQYF
>TRBV7-9|.|many|TRBJ1-1
TGTGCCAGCAGGGCACCTCCCCAGAACACTGAAGCTTTCTTT
CASRAPPQNTEAFF
>TRBV12-3/TRBV12-4|.|many|TRBJ1-2
TGTGCCAGCAGCGTATCAGGGAGCTATGGCTACACCTTC
CASSVSGSYGYTF
>TRBV6-1|TRBD2|.|TRBJ2-3
TGTGCCAGCAGCCACATAGCGGGGGGGCCGTTCAGCGTTACAGATACGCAGTATTTT
CASSHIAGGPFSVTDTQYF
>TRBV6-2/TRBV6-3|.|many|TRBJ2-1
TGTGCCAGCAGCCTTCGCCCTTATGAGCAGTTCTTC
CASSLRPYEQFF
>TRBV2|.|few|TRBJ2-5
TGTGCCAGCAGCCCAGGGTCGGGAGAGACCCAGTACTTC
CASSPGSGETQYF
>TRBV5-6|.|many|TRBJ1-6
TGTGCCAGCAGCTTGGAAAGTAATTCACCCCTCCACTTT
CASSLESNSPLHF
>TRBV6-5|.|many|TRBJ1-5
TGTGCCAGCAGCGGGACTGCCCTTCAGCCCCAGCATTTT
CASSGTALQPQHF
>TRBV28|TRBD2|many|TRBJ2-7
TGTGCCAGCAGTTTAACTAGCGGGATAAGCTCCTACGAGCAGTACTTC
CASSLTSGISSYEQYF
>TRBV20-1|TRBD2|few|TRBJ2-1
TGCAGTGCTAAGCGACTAGCGGCCTACAATGAGCAGTTCTTC
CSAKRLAAYNEQFF
>TRBV4-2|TRBD1|few|TRBJ1-1
TGTGCCAGCAGCCATGGGGACAGGGATATGAACACTGAAGCTTTCTTT
CASSHGDRDMNTEAFF
>TRBV6-2/TRBV6-3|.|many|TRBJ1-1
TGTGCCAGCAGTTACTTTGCGGGGAGCGGAGCTTTCTTT
CASSYFAGSGAFF
>TRBV5-1|TRBD1|many|TRBJ2-1
TGCGCCAGCAGCTTGGGAGGGGGCTTGAATGAGCAGTTCTTC
CASSLGGGLNEQFF
>TRBV5-1|.|.|TRBJ1-5
TGCGCCAGCAGCTTGAATGGGCAGGGCGTCCAGCCCCAGCATTTT
CASSLNGQGVQPQHF
>TRBV12-3/TRBV12-4|TRBD1|many|TRBJ1-2
TGTGCCAGCAGTCCCGCGGGGACAGGGGCGAGGTATGGCTACACCTTC
CASSPAGTGARYGYTF